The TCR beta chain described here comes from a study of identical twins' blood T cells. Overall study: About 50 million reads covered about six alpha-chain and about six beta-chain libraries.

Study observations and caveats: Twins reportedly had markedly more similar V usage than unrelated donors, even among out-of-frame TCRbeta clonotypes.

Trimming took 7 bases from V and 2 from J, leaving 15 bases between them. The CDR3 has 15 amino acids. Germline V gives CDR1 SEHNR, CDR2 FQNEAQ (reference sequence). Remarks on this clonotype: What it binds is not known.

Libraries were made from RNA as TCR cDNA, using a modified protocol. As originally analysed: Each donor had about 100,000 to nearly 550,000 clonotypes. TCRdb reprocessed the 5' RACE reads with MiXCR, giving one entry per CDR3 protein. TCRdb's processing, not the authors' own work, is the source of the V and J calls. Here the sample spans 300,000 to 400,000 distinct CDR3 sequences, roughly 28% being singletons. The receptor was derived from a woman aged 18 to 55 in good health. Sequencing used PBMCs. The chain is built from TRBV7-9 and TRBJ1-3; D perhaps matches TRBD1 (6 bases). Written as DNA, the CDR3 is TGTGCCAGCACCGTTACAAACAGGGCTGGAAACACCATATATTTT. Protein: CASTVTNRAGNTIYF. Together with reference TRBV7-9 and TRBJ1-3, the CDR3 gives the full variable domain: DTGVSQNPRHKITKRGQNVTFRCDPISEHNRLYWYRQTLGQGPEFLTYFQNEAQLEKSRLLSDRFSAERPKGSFSTLEIQRTEQGDSAMYLCASTVTNRAGNTIYFGEGSWLTVV.